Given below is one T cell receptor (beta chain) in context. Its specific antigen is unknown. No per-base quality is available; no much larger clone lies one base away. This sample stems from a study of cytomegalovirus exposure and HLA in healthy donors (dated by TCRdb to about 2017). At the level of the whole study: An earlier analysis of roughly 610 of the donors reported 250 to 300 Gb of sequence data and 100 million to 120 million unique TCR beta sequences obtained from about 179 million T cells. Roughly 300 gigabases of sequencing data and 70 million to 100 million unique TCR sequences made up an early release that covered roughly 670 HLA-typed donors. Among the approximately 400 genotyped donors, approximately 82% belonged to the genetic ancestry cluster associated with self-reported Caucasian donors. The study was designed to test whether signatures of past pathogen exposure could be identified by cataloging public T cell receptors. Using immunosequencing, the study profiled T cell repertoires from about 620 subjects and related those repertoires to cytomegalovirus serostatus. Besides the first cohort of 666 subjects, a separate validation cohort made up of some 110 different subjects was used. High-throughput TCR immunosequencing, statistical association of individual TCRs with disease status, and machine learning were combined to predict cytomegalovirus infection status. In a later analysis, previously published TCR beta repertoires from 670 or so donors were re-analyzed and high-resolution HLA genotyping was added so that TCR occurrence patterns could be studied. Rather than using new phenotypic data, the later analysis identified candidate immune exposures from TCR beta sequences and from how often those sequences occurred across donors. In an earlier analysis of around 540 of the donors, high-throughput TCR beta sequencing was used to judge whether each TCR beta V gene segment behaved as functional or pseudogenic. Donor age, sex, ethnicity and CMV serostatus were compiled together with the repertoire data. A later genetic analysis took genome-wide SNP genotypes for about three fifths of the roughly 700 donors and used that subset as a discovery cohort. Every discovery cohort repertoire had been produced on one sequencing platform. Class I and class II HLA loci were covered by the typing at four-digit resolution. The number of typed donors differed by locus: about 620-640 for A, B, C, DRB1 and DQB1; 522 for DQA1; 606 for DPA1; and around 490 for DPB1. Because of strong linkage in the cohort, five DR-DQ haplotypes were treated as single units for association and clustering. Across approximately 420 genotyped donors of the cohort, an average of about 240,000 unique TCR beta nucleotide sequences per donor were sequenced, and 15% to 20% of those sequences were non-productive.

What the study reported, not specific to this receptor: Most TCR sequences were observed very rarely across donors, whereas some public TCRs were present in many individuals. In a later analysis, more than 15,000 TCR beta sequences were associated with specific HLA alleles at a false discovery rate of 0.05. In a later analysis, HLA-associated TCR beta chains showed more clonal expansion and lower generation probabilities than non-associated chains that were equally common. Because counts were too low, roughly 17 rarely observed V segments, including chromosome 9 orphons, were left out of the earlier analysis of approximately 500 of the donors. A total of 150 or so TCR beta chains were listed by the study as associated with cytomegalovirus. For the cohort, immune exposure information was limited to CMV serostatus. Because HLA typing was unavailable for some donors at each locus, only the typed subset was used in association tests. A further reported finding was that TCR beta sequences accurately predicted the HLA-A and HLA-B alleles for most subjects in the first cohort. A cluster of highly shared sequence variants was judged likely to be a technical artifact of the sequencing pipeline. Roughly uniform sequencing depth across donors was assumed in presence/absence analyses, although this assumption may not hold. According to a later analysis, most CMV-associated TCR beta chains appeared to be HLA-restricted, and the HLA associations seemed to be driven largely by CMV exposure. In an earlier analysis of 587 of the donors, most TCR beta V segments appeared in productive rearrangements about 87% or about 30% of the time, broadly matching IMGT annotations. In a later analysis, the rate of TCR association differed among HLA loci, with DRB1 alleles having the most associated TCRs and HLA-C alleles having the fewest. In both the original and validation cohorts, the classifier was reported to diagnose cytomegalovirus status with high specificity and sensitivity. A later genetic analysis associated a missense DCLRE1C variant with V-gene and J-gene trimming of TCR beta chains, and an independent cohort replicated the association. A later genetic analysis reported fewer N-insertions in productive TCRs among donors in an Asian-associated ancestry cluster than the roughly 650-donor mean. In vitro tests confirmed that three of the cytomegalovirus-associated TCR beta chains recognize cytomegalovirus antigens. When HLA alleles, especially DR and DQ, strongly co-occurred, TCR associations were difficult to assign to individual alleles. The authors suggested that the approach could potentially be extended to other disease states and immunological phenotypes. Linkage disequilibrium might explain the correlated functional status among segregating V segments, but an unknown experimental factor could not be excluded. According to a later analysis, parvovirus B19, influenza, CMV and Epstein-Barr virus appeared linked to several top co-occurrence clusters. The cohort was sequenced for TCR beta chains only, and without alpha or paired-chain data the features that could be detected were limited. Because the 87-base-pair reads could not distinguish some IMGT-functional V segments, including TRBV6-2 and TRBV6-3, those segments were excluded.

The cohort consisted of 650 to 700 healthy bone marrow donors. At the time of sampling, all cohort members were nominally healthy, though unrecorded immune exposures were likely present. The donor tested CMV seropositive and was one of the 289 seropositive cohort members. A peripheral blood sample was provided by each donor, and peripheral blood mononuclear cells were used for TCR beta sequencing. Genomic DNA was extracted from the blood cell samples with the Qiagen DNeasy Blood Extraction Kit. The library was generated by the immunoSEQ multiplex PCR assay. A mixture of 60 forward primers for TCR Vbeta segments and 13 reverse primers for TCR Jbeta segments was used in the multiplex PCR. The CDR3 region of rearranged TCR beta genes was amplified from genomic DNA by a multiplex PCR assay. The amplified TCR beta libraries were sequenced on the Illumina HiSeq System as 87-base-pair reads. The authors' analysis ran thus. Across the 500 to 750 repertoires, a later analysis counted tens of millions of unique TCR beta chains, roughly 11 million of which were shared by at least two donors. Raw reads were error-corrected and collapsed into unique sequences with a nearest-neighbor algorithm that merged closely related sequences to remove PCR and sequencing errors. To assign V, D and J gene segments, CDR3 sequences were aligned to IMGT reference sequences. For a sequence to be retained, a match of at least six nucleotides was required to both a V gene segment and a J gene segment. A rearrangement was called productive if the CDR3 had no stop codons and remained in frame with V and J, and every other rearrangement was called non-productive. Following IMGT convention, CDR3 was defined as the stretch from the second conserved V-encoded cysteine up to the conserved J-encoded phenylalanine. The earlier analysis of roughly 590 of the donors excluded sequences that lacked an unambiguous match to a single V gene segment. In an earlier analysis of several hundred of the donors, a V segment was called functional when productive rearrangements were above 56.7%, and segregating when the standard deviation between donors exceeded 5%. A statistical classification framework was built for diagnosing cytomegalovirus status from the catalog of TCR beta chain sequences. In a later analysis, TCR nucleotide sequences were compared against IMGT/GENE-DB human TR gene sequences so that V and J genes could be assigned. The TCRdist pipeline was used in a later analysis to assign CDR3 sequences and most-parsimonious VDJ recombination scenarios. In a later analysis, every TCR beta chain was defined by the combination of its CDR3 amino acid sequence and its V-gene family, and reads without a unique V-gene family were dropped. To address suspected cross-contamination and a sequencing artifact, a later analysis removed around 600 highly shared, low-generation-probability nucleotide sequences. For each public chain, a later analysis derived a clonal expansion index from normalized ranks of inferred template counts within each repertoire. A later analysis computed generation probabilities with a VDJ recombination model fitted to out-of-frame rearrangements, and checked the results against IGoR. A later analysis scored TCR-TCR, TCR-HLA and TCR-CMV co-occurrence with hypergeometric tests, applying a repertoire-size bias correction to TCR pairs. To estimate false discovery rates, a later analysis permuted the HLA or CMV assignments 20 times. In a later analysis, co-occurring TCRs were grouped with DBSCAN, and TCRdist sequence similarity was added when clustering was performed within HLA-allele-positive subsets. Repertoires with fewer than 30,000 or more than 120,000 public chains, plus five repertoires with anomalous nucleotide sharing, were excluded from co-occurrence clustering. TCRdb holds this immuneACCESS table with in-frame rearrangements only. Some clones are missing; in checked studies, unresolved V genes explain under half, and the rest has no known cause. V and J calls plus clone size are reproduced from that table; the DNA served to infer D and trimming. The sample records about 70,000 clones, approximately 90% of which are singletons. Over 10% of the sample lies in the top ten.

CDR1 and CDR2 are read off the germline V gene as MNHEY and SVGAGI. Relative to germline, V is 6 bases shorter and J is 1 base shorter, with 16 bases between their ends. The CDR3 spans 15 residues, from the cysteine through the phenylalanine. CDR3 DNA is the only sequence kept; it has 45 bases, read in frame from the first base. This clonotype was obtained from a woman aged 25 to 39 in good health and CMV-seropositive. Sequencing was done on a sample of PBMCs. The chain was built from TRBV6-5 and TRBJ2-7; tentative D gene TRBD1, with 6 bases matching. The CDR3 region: CASRQAIQGSYEQYF. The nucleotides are TGTGCCAGCAGGCAAGCTATACAGGGATCCTACGAGCAGTACTTC.